A selection of T cell receptor beta chains follows, all from one sample in a study of blood T cell repertoires in COVID-19. Sequencing was performed with immunoSEQ multiplex PCR; in TCRdb, only in-frame clones are kept and a portion is missing. This sample has approximately 90,000 clones, with around 75% found just once. Material for sequencing was peripheral blood. These receptors were obtained from a man between 65 and 79 years old with COVID-19, enrolled during active disease. CDR3s include the opening cysteine and the closing phenylalanine or tryptophan. D genes are given only for firm matches. Only some rows state a clone size, as once, few, many or a class for expanded clones.

size	J	V	D	DNA	CDR3
few	TRBJ2-2	TRBV5-1	TRBD2	TGCGCCAGCAGCTTGCGAGCGGGGGGGCCGGTCGGGGAGCTGTTTTTT	CASSLRAGGPVGELFF
NA	TRBJ2-7	TRBV7-2	TRBD1	TGTGCCAGCAGCGCCCGACAGGGATCCTACGAGCAGTACTTC	CASSARQGSYEQYF
few	TRBJ2-7	TRBV5-6	NA	TGTGCCAGCAGCTTGTTTGCGGTGACCACGGGAGAGCAGTACTTC	CASSLFAVTTGEQYF
NA	TRBJ1-5	TRBV10-3	NA	TGTGCCATCAGTGAGTCGATATTCGGGGATAGCAATCAGCCCCAGCATTTT	CAISESIFGDSNQPQHF
NA	TRBJ2-1	TRBV11-3	TRBD2	TGTGCCAGCAGCCATTACGGGACTAGCGTTTACAATGAGCAGTTCTTC	CASSHYGTSVYNEQFF
NA	TRBJ1-2	TRBV18	NA	TGTGCCAGCTCCCTTAAGGGGGACTATGGCTACACCTTC	CASSLKGDYGYTF
NA	TRBJ1-1	TRBV6-5	NA	TGTGCCAGCAGTCGCTTAAGCGACACTGAAGCTTTCTTT	CASSRLSDTEAFF
NA	TRBJ2-7	TRBV5-1	NA	TGCGCCAGCAAGCGACAGGGAGGCGAGCAGTACTTC	CASKRQGGEQYF
few	TRBJ2-2	TRBV11-3	TRBD2	TGTGCCAGCAGCTTAGGAAATAGCGGGAGGGACAGGGAGCTGTTTTTT	CASSLGNSGRDRELFF
NA	TRBJ2-2	TRBV24-1	TRBD1	TGTGCCACCAGGGACAGGGGTATCGGGGAGCTGTTTTTT	CATRDRGIGELFF
NA	TRBJ2-4	TRBV7-2	TRBD2	TGTGCCAGCAGCTTCCTCGGGGGGACCAAAAACATTCAGTACTTC	CASSFLGGTKNIQYF
NA	TRBJ2-1	TRBV27	NA	TGTGCCAGCAGTTTGGACTTAACTAGTACTGCCAACAATGAGCAGTTCTTC	CASSLDLTSTANNEQFF
once	TRBJ2-7	TRBV5-8	TRBD2	TGTGCCAGCAGCCCGGGACTAGCGGGGGGCCCGCCCTACGAGCAGTACTTC	CASSPGLAGGPPYEQYF
few	TRBJ2-3	TRBV5-4	TRBD2	TGTGCCAGCAGCCGGGGGGCTAGCGGGAGTCGTGGGACAGATACGCAGTATTTT	CASSRGASGSRGTDTQYF
NA	TRBJ1-1	TRBV7-2	NA	TGTGCCAGCAGCATCGACTACTACACTGAAGCTTTCTTT	CASSIDYYTEAFF
NA	TRBJ2-7	TRBV19	NA	TGTGCCAGTAGTATAAGGCAGGGCTCCTACGAGCAGTACTTC	CASSIRQGSYEQYF
NA	TRBJ1-6	TRBV21-1	NA	TGTGCCAGCAGCAAAGAGAAGGGCAGGGGGCTTAGGCCCTATAATTCACCCCTCCACTTT	CASSKEKGRGLRPYNSPLHF
NA	TRBJ1-5	TRBV7-9	TRBD1	TGTGCCAGCAGCTCCGCCGCAGGGGGGCCCCAGCATTTT	CASSSAAGGPQHF
once	TRBJ2-7	TRBV5-1	TRBD1	TGCGCCAGCAGCAGTTCTCTCGACAGGGGGCTTTTTGAGCAGTACTTC	CASSSSLDRGLFEQYF
NA	TRBJ1-2	TRBV6-8	TRBD1	TGTGCCAGCAGCCTTCCACGGACAGGGAAGGGCTACACCTTC	CASSLPRTGKGYTF
NA	TRBJ2-2	TRBV6-6	TRBD1	TGTGCCAGCACCTCGGGACAGACGAACACCGGGGAGCTGTTTTTT	CASTSGQTNTGELFF
few	TRBJ2-1	TRBV5-1	TRBD1	TGCGCCAGCAGCGCGACAGGGGTCAGCTACAATGAGCAGTTCTTC	CASSATGVSYNEQFF
NA	TRBJ2-7	TRBV9	TRBD2	TGTGCCAGCAGCGCCCCTACTCCGGGGGGCGAGCAGTACTTC	CASSAPTPGGEQYF
NA	TRBJ2-6	TRBV5-4	TRBD2	TGTGCCAGCAGCTCAGGACTAGCGGGAGGGGAAGGGGCCAACGTCCTGACTTTC	CASSSGLAGGEGANVLTF
few	TRBJ2-7	TRBV4-3	TRBD1	TGCGCCAGCAGCCTCCTACAGGGGGTCGAGCAGTACTTC	CASSLLQGVEQYF
NA	TRBJ1-1	TRBV7-9	NA	TGTGCCAGCAGACTACTAAACCAAAACAAAGCTTTCTTT	CASRLLNQNKAFF
few	TRBJ1-1	TRBV19	TRBD1	TGTGCCAGTAGCAGACAGGGGGCGGATAGCACTGAAGCTTTCTTT	CASSRQGADSTEAFF
few	TRBJ2-3	TRBV11-3	TRBD1	TGTGCCAGCAGTATCGGGGACGGGGACAGGGGAGAAGATACGCAGTATTTT	CASSIGDGDRGEDTQYF
NA	TRBJ1-5	TRBV6-6	NA	TGTGCCAGCAGTGAGGGAGGGGAGAATCAACATTTT	CASSEGGENQHF
NA	TRBJ1-2	TRBV19	TRBD1	TGTGCCAGTAGTGCGGACAGGAATCCTACCTATGGCTACACCTTC	CASSADRNPTYGYTF
NA	TRBJ1-4	TRBV7-9	TRBD1	TGTGCCAGCAGCTTAGACCGAACAGGGGGCGAGGGAAAACTGTTTTTT	CASSLDRTGGEGKLFF
NA	TRBJ2-5	TRBV7-2	NA	TGTGCCAGCAGCTTAGGGCAGGGAGGTCTGGAGACCCAGTACTTC	CASSLGQGGLETQYF
NA	TRBJ2-3	TRBV12-3/TRBV12-4	NA	TGTGCCAGCAGTAACTACATCCGATCGCAGTATTTT	CASSNYIRSQYF
NA	TRBJ2-7	TRBV3-1/TRBV3-2	TRBD2	TGTGCCAGCAGCCAAGCGGGAGGGTACGAGCAGTACTTC	CASSQAGGYEQYF
NA	TRBJ1-2	TRBV6-5	NA	TGTGCCAGCAGTCAGGGGAGAGATGGCTACACCTTC	CASSQGRDGYTF
NA	TRBJ2-3	TRBV7-2	TRBD1	TGTGCCAGCAGCTTGGGGACAGGGGAAGATACGCAGTATTTT	CASSLGTGEDTQYF
few	TRBJ2-3	TRBV4-1	NA	TGCGCCAGCAGCCGAGCCAGCGGGTCTAGCACAGATACGCAGTATTTT	CASSRASGSSTDTQYF
NA	TRBJ1-5	TRBV19	TRBD1	TGTGCCAGCAGCAGGTCCGGGACAGGGGTTAGCAATCAGCCCCAGCATTTT	CASSRSGTGVSNQPQHF
NA	TRBJ1-1	TRBV6-2/TRBV6-3	NA	TGTGCCAGCAGTGAGGGAGGGACTGAAGCTTTCTTT	CASSEGGTEAFF
NA	TRBJ1-1	TRBV2	NA	TGTGCCAGCAGCCTGACAGCGATGAACACTGAAGCTTTCTTT	CASSLTAMNTEAFF
NA	TRBJ1-1	TRBV7-2	NA	TGTGCCAGCAGCTTAACGCGGGTTACGGCGAACACTGAAGCTTTCTTT	CASSLTRVTANTEAFF
NA	TRBJ2-7	TRBV4-2	TRBD2	TGTGCCAGCAGCCAAGTCGGGACTAGCGGGAACTCCTACGAGCAGTACTTC	CASSQVGTSGNSYEQYF
NA	TRBJ1-2	TRBV11-2	TRBD1	TGTGCCAGCAGCTTCCAGGGGGCGTATGGCTACACCTTC	CASSFQGAYGYTF
NA	TRBJ1-4	TRBV27	NA	TGTGCCAGCAGTTTATTACCCGGGGGTCAGGCTAATGAAAAACTGTTTTTT	CASSLLPGGQANEKLFF
few	TRBJ2-1	TRBV5-1	TRBD2	TGCGCCAGCAGCTCCGATTTAGCGGGGTACAATGAGCAGTTCTTC	CASSSDLAGYNEQFF
NA	TRBJ2-1	TRBV11-3	NA	TGTGCCAGCAGCCGGGGACTGATGGGCCACAATGAGCAGTTCTTC	CASSRGLMGHNEQFF